One and the same sample provided the 9 T cell receptor beta chains below, sequenced in a study of blood T cell repertoires in COVID-19. Method: immunoSEQ multiplex PCR; TCRdb's copy keeps in-frame clones and lacks some. The sample includes over 100,000 clones, around 80% of them seen just once. The sample was peripheral blood. The receptors shown here come from a woman aged 80 or over with active or convalescent COVID-19.

V gene TRBV9 combines with J gene TRBJ2-2, with a weak D call TRBD2 (7 bases). V dropped 6 bases and J dropped 7 bases, with 19 bases sitting between them. The germline gives CDR1 SGDLS, CDR2 YYNGEE. The CDR3 covers 15 residues. The CDR3 sequence: CASTVDQGRVGELFF. The CDR3 DNA sequence: TGTGCCAGCACCGTTGATCAGGGGAGGGTCGGGGAGCTGTTTTTT.

The table lists this clone with a count of one. The V and J genes are TRBV15 and TRBJ2-5; 7 bases fit TRBD2. Trimming cost V 0 bases and J 5 bases; bases outside gene matches: 3. Germline CDR1 and CDR2: LNHNV and YYDKDF (reference sequence). This CDR3 is 14 amino acids long. The CDR3 sequence is CATSRDVGGETQYF. CDR3 bases: TGTGCCACCAGCAGAGATGTCGGGGGGGAGACCCAGTACTTC.

The chain links TRBV28 to TRBJ1-6; possible D gene TRBD1, 6 bases. This CDR3 has 11 residues. V lost 6 bases and J 9 bases, leaving 6 bases between the germline ends. Per the germline V gene, CDR1 is MDHEN and CDR2 is SYDVKM. The CDR3 DNA follows: TGTGCCAGCAGAGGGGGTTCACCCCTCCACTTT. Protein product: CASRGGSPLHF.

The chain links TRBV7-9 to TRBJ2-5; 9 bases are a match to TRBD2. Germline CDR1 reads SEHNR; CDR2 reads FQNEAQ (reference sequence). This CDR3 spans 15 amino acids. V shed 5 bases, J shed 4 bases, and the junction held 8 bases outside the gene matches. The CDR3, as DNA: TGTGCCAGCAGCACATTGGGACTAGCAGGAGAGACCCAGTACTTC. This sequence encodes CASSTLGLAGETQYF.

Worth noting for this clone: The sample holds other DNA sequences that translate to the same CDR3. The chain is built from TRBV7-9 and TRBJ1-5, with 7 nucleotides matching TRBD1. J was trimmed by 4 bases and V by 6 bases; bases with no gene match: 3. This CDR3 is 13 amino acids long. The germline V gene encodes CDR1 SEHNR and CDR2 FQNEAQ (reference sequence). CDR3 DNA sequence: TGTGCCAGCAGTCCGACAGGGAATCAGCCCCAGCATTTT. Protein sequence: CASSPTGNQPQHF.

This clone showed up just a few times. The chain employs TRBV9 and TRBJ1-5; 7 nucleotides agree with TRBD1. The J segment lost 5 bases and the V segment lost 2 bases, leaving 7 bases of the junction unmatched. CDR3 length: 15 amino acids. Germline V gene lookup returns CDR1 SGDLS and CDR2 YYNGEE. CDR3: CASSVGTVPDQPQHF. The CDR3 DNA sequence: TGTGCCAGCAGCGTTGGGACAGTACCTGATCAGCCCCAGCATTTT.

V gene TRBV7-8 combines with J gene TRBJ2-2, with TRBD2 identical over 12 bases. V gave up 2 bases and J gave up 6 bases; unmatched junction bases: 4. The CDR3 length is 16 residues. The germline V gene encodes CDR1 SGHVS and CDR2 FQNEAQ. The DNA for the CDR3 is TGTGCCAGCAGCTTAAGACTAGCGGGAGAATCCGGGGAGCTGTTTTTT. This gives the protein CASSLRLAGESGELFF.

The rearrangement uses TRBV5-6 and TRBJ1-4; 10 bases line up with TRBD1. This CDR3 is 15 amino acids long. The V segment lost 3 bases and the J segment 7 bases; nucleotides outside the gene matches: 6. Looked up from germline, CDR1 is SGHDT and CDR2 is YYEEEE. CDR3 DNA sequence: TGTGCCAGCAGCTCCGGGACAGGGGTGCGTGAAAAACTGTTTTTT. Residues: CASSSGTGVREKLFF.

The gene calls are TRBV19 and TRBJ2-5; D is possibly TRBD2 (6 bases). Trimming left V 2 bases short and J 5 bases short, with 15 bases between. The CDR3 length is 15 residues. CDR1 LNHDA and CDR2 SQIVND come from the germline V gene (reference sequence). CDR3 in amino acids: CASSILARIGETQYF. DNA for the CDR3: TGTGCCAGTAGTATACTAGCGAGAATAGGGGAGACCCAGTACTTC. The full variable domain, with the rest looked up from reference TRBV19 and TRBJ2-5, is DGGITQSPKYLFRKEGQNVTLSCEQNLNHDAMYWYRQDPGQGLRLIYYSQIVNDFQKGDIAEGYSVSREKKESFPLTVTSAQKNPTAFYLCASSILARIGETQYFGPGTRLLVL.